This T cell receptor (beta chain) was captured in a study of blood T cell repertoires in COVID-19. The CDR3 extends over 15 amino acids. Germline CDR1 SGHKS, CDR2 YYEKEE (reference sequence). V dropped 0 bases and J dropped 2; count of bases not matched to a gene: 3. Profiled with immunoSEQ multiplex PCR; TCRdb holds only in-frame clones, not every one. The sample lists 250,000 to 350,000 clones; 65% to 85% were seen once. The rearrangement uses TRBV5-5 and TRBJ1-2; 8 nucleotides line up with TRBD1. The source of this sequence is a woman between 50 and 59 years old with acute or convalescent COVID-19. The sample was peripheral blood. DNA of the CDR3: TGTGCCAGCAGCTTGGATCGGACAGGGAACTATGGCTACACCTTC. This encodes CASSLDRTGNYGYTF.